The present entry profiles one TCR beta chain with its context. This sample was taken from a study of blood T cell repertoires in COVID-19. Study-level information: From the United States, Italy and Spain came samples of acute and convalescent COVID-19. PBMCs, B-cell-depleted T cells, or T cells were the source of the cDNA or gDNA that made up the material.

How the authors handled the data: Estimation of nucleated cell counts relied on the amplification of reference gene primers. Some clones are missing from TCRdb's copy, which holds only in-frame ones; the method was immunoSEQ multiplex PCR. That table supplies the V and J calls and clone size; D and trimming were determined from the DNA. The sample has around 60,000 clones; nearly 90% are singletons. The clonotype was recovered from a man aged 45-65 years with active COVID-19. The sample was peripheral blood.

In nucleotides, the CDR3 is TGTGCCAGCAGCTTTGCAGGGGGCTCCTATAATTCACCCCTCCACTTT. Translated, it gives CASSFAGGSYNSPLHF. The V call is TRBV7-9, the J call TRBJ1-6, with TRBD1 identical over 7 bases. Germline CDR1 and CDR2: SEHNR and FQNEAQ (reference sequence). The CDR3 spans 16 residues. V dropped 3 bases and J dropped 0; count of bases not matched to a gene: 2.